These 12 T cell receptor beta chains came from one sample sequenced in a study of T cell responses to AZD1222 COVID-19 vaccine. This table comes from immunoSEQ multiplex PCR, and its TCRdb copy is limited to in-frame clones, with some not included. This table holds approximately 70,000 clones, roughly 88% found once. This specimen was peripheral blood, taken on day 0 of AZD1222 vaccination. These receptors originate from an adult in good health.

V and J are TRBV19 and TRBJ1-4; D not certain. CDR1 is LNHDA and CDR2 is SQIVND in the germline V gene (reference sequence). This CDR3 spans 14 amino acids. V was trimmed by 3 bases and J by 0 bases, leaving 5 bases between them. DNA of the CDR3: TGTGCCAGTAGTATGCTTGCAACTAATGAAAAACTGTTTTTT. This encodes CASSMLATNEKLFF.

V gene TRBV7-3 combines with J gene TRBJ1-3; tentatively, D is TRBD1 (5 bases). The V gene's germline CDR1 is SGHTA and CDR2 FQGTGA. The germline V and J ends were trimmed by 5 bases and 3 bases, with 14 bases remaining between them. The CDR3 is made up of 15 amino acids. The CDR3 sequence is CASSPSGGFGNTIYF. As DNA, the CDR3 is TGTGCCAGCAGCCCATCGGGGGGGTTTGGAAACACCATATATTTT.

This chain connects TRBV10-2 to TRBJ1-6; weak D call: TRBD1 (5 bases). The ends were cut back, 8 bases at V and 7 bases at J, with 9 bases in the middle. Germline-derived CDR1 and CDR2 are WSHSY and SAAADI. The CDR3 loop spans 12 amino acids. The CDR3 loop is CASSDINSPLHF. The CDR3 region has the DNA TGCGCCAGCTCGGACATCAATTCACCCCTCCACTTT.

This clone was seen a handful of times. The chain recombines TRBV7-9 with TRBJ2-7, with 11 positions matching TRBD2. Trimming at V came to 5 bases and at J to 6 bases, leaving 12 bases not matched to a gene. Germline assignment: CDR1 SEHNR and CDR2 FQNEAQ (reference sequence). This CDR3 has 16 residues. CDR3: CASSATTPLAGGEQYF. In DNA form, the CDR3 reads TGTGCCAGCAGCGCAACAACGCCGCTAGCGGGGGGCGAGCAGTACTTC.

This chain connects TRBV25-1 to TRBJ2-7, with 8 bases fitting TRBD2. Germline assignment: CDR1 MGHDK and CDR2 SYGVNS. CDR3 size: 12 residues. Losses at the gene ends were 7 bases for V and 7 bases for J; bases not matched to a gene: 6. The CDR3 DNA sequence: TGTGCCAGCACTCTGCGGGGGGAGGAGCAGTACTTC. This codes for CASTLRGEEQYF.

This chain joins TRBV28 and TRBJ2-1; no firm D call. The CDR3 contains 13 residues. V was shortened by 1 base and J by 9 bases, with 10 bases between the two germline ends. CDR1 and CDR2 from the germline V gene are MDHEN and SYDVKM. The CDR3: CASSLSSESEQFF. As DNA, the CDR3 is TGTGCCAGCAGTTTATCCAGCGAGTCTGAGCAGTTCTTC.

The V and J genes are TRBV10-3 and TRBJ2-2, with 10 bases fitting TRBD1. J was trimmed by 6 bases and V by 4 bases; bases with no gene match: 2. The CDR3 has 14 residues. The germline gives CDR1 ENHRY, CDR2 SYGVKD. The CDR3 sequence is CAISVGQGAGELFF. CDR3 coding DNA: TGTGCCATCAGTGTAGGACAGGGGGCCGGGGAGCTGTTTTTT.

V and J are TRBV18 and TRBJ2-7; D not resolved. The CDR3 sequence is 12 residues long. Germline V gene data show CDR1 as KGHSH and CDR2 as LQKENI. V was pared by 5 bases and J by 3 bases, with 8 bases between. In nucleotides, the CDR3 is TGTGCCAGCTCAAGGGATTACTACGAGCAGTACTTC. Translating it yields CASSRDYYEQYF.

This clone appeared once. V usage is TRBV11-3 and J usage is TRBJ2-3, with D maybe TRBD2 (6 bases). This CDR3 region has 16 residues. The V and J ends lost 0 bases and 1 base respectively, with 11 bases between them. Germline assignment: CDR1 SGHNT and CDR2 YENEEA. This CDR3 is CASSLDHGRGTDTQYF. The CDR3 DNA sequence: TGTGCCAGCAGCTTAGATCACGGGAGAGGCACAGATACGCAGTATTTT.

The chain joins TRBV7-6 to TRBJ1-1; D gene ambiguous. CDR1 and CDR2 from the germline V gene are SGHVS and FNYEAQ. This CDR3 is 13 amino acids long. Deletions cut 0 bases from V and 1 base from J, with 3 bases between. The CDR3 DNA reads TGTGCCAGCAGCTTAGCGGGGAACACTGAAGCTTTCTTT. It is translated as CASSLAGNTEAFF.

The chain couples TRBV6-1 to TRBJ1-1; D remains unclear. The CDR3 spans 14 residues. Between the trimmed V and J ends, which lost 1 base and 4 bases, there was a span of 10 bases. Germline values: CDR1 MNHNS, CDR2 SASEGT. In DNA form, the CDR3 reads TGTGCCAGCAGTGAAGTAAACGGACGCACTGAAGCTTTCTTT. Its protein is CASSEVNGRTEAFF.

The V and J genes are TRBV5-1 and TRBJ2-2; 13 bases are shared with TRBD2. The germline V gene has CDR1 SGHRS and CDR2 YFSETQ. V trimming: 5 bases; J trimming: 2 bases; junction bases outside the gene matches: 6. The CDR3 runs 17 residues. The CDR3 nucleotides read TGCGCCAGCAGGTCGACTAGCGGGGGGCCTAACACCGGGGAGCTGTTTTTT. Translation gives CASRSTSGGPNTGELFF.